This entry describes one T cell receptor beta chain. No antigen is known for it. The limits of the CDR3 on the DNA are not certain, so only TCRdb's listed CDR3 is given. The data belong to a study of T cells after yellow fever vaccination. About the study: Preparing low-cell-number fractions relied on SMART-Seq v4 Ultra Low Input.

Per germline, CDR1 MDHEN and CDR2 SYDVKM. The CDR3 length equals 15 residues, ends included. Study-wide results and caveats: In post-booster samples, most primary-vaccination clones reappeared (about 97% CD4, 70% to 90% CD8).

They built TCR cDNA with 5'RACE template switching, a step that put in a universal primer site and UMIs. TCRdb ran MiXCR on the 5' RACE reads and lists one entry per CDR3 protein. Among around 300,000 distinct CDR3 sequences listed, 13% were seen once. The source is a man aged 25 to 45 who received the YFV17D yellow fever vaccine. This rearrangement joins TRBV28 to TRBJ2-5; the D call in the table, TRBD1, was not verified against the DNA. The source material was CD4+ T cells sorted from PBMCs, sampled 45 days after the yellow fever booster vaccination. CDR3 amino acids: CASSSSTGGYETQYF.